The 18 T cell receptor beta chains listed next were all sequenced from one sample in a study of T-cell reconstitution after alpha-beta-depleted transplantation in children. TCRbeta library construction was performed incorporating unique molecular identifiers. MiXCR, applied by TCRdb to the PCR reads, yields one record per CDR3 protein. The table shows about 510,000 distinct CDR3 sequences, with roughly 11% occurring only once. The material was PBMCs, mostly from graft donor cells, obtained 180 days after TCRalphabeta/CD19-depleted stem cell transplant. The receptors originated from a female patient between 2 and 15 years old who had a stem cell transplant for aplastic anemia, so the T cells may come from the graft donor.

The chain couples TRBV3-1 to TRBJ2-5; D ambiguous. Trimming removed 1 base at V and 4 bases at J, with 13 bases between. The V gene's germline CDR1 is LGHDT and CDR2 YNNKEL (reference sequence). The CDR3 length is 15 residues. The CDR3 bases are TGTGCCAGCAGCCAAGCACAGCAAGGGCGAGAGACCCAGTACTTC. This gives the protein CASSQAQQGRETQYF.

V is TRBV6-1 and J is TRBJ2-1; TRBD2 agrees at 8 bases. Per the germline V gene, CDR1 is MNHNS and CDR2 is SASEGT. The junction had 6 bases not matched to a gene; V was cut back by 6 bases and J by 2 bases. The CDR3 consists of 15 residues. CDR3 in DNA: TGTGCCAGCAGCCCCGGGAGGGCCACCTACAATGAGCAGTTCTTC. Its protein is CASSPGRATYNEQFF.

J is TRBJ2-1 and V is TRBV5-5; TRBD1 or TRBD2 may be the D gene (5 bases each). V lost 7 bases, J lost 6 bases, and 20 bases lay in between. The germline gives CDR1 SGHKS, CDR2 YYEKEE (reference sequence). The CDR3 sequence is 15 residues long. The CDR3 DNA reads TGTGCCAGCTCCAGAGGGCTAGCCGGGACCAATGAGCAGTTCTTC. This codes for CASSRGLAGTNEQFF.

The CDR3 DNA reads TGTGCCAGCAGCCGCGCCCCCGGGAGTCAGAATGAGCAGTTCTTC. Amino acid sequence: CASSRAPGSQNEQFF. The J gene is TRBJ2-1, the V gene TRBV7-7, with a weak D call TRBD2 (6 bases). In germline, CDR1 is SSHAT, CDR2 FNYEAQ (reference sequence). Trimming removed 5 bases from V and 7 bases from J, with 18 bases in between. The CDR3 runs 15 residues.

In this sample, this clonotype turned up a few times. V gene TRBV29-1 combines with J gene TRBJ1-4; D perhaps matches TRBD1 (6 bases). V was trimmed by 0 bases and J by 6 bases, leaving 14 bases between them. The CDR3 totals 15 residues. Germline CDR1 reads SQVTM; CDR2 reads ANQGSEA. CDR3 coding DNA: TGCAGCGTTGAAGATAACAGGGAGGCAGATGAAAAACTGTTTTTT. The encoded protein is CSVEDNREADEKLFF.

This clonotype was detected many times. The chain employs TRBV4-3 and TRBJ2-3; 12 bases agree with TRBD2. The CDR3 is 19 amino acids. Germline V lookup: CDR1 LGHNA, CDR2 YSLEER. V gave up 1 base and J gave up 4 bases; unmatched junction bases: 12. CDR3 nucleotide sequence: TGCGCCAGCAGCCAAGGCCGTAGAGCTACTAGCGGGAGGCCAGATACGCAGTATTTT. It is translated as CASSQGRRATSGRPDTQYF.

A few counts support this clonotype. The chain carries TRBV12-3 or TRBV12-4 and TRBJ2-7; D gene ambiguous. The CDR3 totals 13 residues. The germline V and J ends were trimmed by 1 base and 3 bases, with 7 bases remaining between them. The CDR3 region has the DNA TGTGCCAGCAGTTTAGATGGGAACTACGAGCAGTACTTC. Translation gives CASSLDGNYEQYF.

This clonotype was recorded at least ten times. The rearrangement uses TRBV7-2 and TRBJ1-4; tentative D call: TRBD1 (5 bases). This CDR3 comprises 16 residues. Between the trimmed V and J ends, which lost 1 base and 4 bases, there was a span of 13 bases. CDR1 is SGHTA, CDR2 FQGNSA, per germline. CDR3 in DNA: TGTGCCAGCAGCTTAGTTTCCGGGACGGTTAATGAAAAACTGTTTTTT. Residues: CASSLVSGTVNEKLFF.

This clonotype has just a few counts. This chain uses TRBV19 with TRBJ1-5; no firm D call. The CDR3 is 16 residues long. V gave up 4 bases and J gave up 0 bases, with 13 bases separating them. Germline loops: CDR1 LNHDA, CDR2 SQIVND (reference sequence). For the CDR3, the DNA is TGTGCCAGTAGTACCCCCGGACCTTATAGCAATCAGCCCCAGCATTTT. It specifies CASSTPGPYSNQPQHF.

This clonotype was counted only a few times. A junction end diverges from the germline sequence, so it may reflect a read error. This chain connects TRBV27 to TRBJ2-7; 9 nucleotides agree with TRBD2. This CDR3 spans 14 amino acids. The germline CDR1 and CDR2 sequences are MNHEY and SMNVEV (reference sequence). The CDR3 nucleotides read TGTGCCAGCAGTTCTCGACTAGCGGTCTGGGAGCAGCACTTC. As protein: CASSSRLAVWEQHF.

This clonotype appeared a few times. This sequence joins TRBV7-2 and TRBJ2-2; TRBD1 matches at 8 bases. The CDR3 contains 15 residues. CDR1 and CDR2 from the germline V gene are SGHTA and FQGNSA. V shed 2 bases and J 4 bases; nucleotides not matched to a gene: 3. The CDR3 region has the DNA TGTGCCAGCAGCTTATCAGGGGGCGGCACCGGGGAGCTGTTTTTT. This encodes CASSLSGGGTGELFF.

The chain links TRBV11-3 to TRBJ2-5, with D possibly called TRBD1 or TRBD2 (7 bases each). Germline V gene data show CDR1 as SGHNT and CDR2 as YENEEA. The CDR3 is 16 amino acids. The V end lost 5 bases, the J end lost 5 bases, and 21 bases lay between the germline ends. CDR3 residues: CASSTLPGGAEETQYF. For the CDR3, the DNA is TGTGCCAGCAGCACTCTTCCAGGGGGGGCAGAGGAGACCCAGTACTTC.

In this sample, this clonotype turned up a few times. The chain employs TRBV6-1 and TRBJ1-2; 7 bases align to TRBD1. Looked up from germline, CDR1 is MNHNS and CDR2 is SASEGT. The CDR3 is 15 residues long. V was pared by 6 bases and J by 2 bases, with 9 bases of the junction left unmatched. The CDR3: CASRADRAGNYGYTF. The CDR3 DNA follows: TGTGCCAGCAGAGCAGACAGGGCGGGAAACTATGGCTACACCTTC.

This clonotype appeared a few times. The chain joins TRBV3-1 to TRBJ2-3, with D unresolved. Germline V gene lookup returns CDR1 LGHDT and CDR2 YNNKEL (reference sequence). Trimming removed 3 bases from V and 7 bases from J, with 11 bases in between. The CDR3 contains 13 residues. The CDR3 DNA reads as TGTGCCAGCAGCCAGACTGAACCTTATACGCAGTATTTT. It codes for CASSQTEPYTQYF.

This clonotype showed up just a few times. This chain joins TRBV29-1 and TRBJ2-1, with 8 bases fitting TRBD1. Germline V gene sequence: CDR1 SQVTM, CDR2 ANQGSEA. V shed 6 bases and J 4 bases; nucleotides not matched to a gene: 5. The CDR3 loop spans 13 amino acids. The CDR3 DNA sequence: TGCAGCGTCAGACAGGGGCTGTACAATGAGCAGTTCTTC. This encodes CSVRQGLYNEQFF.

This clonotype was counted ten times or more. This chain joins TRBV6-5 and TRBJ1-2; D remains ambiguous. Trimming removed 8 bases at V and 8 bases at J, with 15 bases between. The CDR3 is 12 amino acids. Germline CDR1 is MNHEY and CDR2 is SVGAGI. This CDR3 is CASVHPGGGYTF. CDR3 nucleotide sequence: TGTGCCAGCGTACACCCGGGCGGAGGCTACACCTTC.

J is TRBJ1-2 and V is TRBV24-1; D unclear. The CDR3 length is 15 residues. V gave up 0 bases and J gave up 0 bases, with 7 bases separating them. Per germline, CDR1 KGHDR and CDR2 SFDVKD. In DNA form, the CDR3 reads TGTGCCACCAGTGATTTGGACGGACCTAACTATGGCTACACCTTC. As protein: CATSDLDGPNYGYTF.

CDR3 coding DNA: TGTGCCAGCAGCCAAATCTTGCTCTTTGCAGGGGGCAACACCGGGGAGCTGTTTTTT. Translation gives CASSQILLFAGGNTGELFF. The V gene is TRBV3-1, the J gene TRBJ2-2; TRBD1 agrees at 8 bases. The CDR3 spans 19 residues. Germline V gene data show CDR1 as LGHDT and CDR2 as YNNKEL (reference sequence). The V segment lost 2 bases and the J segment 2 bases; nucleotides outside the gene matches: 13.